Following are 24 T cell receptor beta chains from one sample sequenced in a study of radiotherapy plus CTLA-4 blockade in lung cancer. Profiled with immunoSEQ multiplex PCR; TCRdb holds only in-frame clones, not every one. This table has roughly 45,000 clones, roughly 59% appearing once. Specimen: peripheral blood, collected from a patient treated with radiotherapy plus ipilimumab. These receptors came from a human donor with non-small cell lung cancer who had a partial response to radiotherapy plus ipilimumab.

The chain joins TRBV5-7 to TRBJ2-7; D is ambiguous. TRBV5-7 is an open reading frame whose function is uncertain. V lost 0 bases and J lost 2, with 15 bases in between. CDR3 length equals 16 residues. The CDR3 DNA is TGTGCCAGCAGCTTGGAATACGAGACGGAGACCTACGAGCAGTACTTC. It is translated as CASSLEYETETYEQYF.

This rearrangement joins TRBV7-2 to TRBJ2-3, with 9 bases identical to TRBD2. After removal of 2 bases from V and 3 bases from J, the junction contained 12 bases not matched to a gene. The germline V gene encodes CDR1 SGHTA and CDR2 FQGNSA. The length of the CDR3 is 18 residues. CDR3 sequence (DNA): TGTGCCAGCAGCTTAAGGCCGGCTAGCGGGGCCGTTACAGATACGCAGTATTTT. Its translation: CASSLRPASGAVTDTQYF.

The rearrangement uses TRBV14 and TRBJ1-3; perhaps TRBD1 as D (5 bases). CDR1 is SGHDN, CDR2 FVKESK, per germline. V was cut by 4 bases and J by 5 bases, with 18 bases left in between. This CDR3 spans 16 amino acids. The CDR3 DNA follows: TGTGCCAGCAGCCCCGTCGGAACAGGAGACAGAAACACCATATATTTT. This codes for CASSPVGTGDRNTIYF.

This chain joins TRBV5-4 and TRBJ1-2; D not certain. CDR3 size: 16 residues. The germline V and J ends were trimmed by 4 bases and 5 bases, with 21 bases remaining between them. Germline-derived CDR1 and CDR2 are SGHNT and YYREEE (reference sequence). The CDR3 region is CASSQDLTLGGYGYTF. The CDR3, as DNA: TGTGCCAGCAGCCAAGATCTAACCTTAGGCGGATATGGCTACACCTTC.

Here the CDR3 reads CARTIDTGCKHSYNSPLHF. As DNA, the CDR3 is TGCGCCAGGACAATTGACACTGGATGTAAGCACTCCTATAATTCACCCCTCCACTTT. The chain combines TRBV5-1 with TRBJ1-6; D is ambiguous. The V gene's germline CDR1 is SGHRS and CDR2 YFSETQ. The CDR3 consists of 19 residues. Trimming removed 8 bases at V and 0 bases at J, with 24 bases between.

The rearrangement links TRBV19 to TRBJ1-1; no firm D call. V gave up 0 bases and J gave up 0 bases, with 8 bases separating them. Germline lookup yields CDR1 LNHDA and CDR2 SQIVND (reference sequence). The CDR3 length is 15 residues. The chain's CDR3 is CASSIDGDLNTEAFF. The CDR3 coding sequence is TGTGCCAGTAGTATAGACGGAGACTTGAACACTGAAGCTTTCTTT.

Only one count was recorded for this clone. The chain has TRBV4-1 and TRBJ1-2, with TRBD1 as a possible D gene (5 bases). This CDR3 has 14 residues. Germline V CDR1 and CDR2: MGHRA, YSYEKL. The ends were cut back, 1 base at V and 4 bases at J, with 10 bases in the middle. This chain's CDR3 is CASSQVTASYGYTF. Here the CDR3 DNA reads TGCGCCAGCAGCCAAGTGACAGCCTCCTATGGCTACACCTTC.

The chain recombines TRBV21-1 with TRBJ2-7; the table assigns TRBD1, which was not confirmed against the DNA. TRBV21-1 is a pseudogene locus. This CDR3 is 13 amino acids long. The CDR3 loop reads CASNPPGQHEQYF. The CDR3 DNA is TGTGCCAGCAACCCGCCGGGACAGCACGAGCAGTACTTC.

This clone was seen a few times. This chain uses TRBV2 with TRBJ2-1; TRBD2 matches 9 bases. The J segment lost 2 bases and the V segment lost 5 bases, leaving 4 bases of the junction unmatched. CDR1 and CDR2 (germline): SNHLY, FYNNEI. CDR3 length: 15 residues. DNA of the CDR3: TGTGCCAGCAGTTTTCAGCGGGGGGCCTACAATGAGCAGTTCTTC. Protein sequence: CASSFQRGAYNEQFF.

The chain combines TRBV9 with TRBJ1-6; TRBD1 is a possible D gene (5 bases). V was trimmed by 4 bases and J by 10 bases, leaving 12 bases between them. This CDR3 is 13 amino acids long. CDR1 is SGDLS and CDR2 is YYNGEE in the germline V gene. As DNA, the CDR3 is TGTGCCAGCAGCCGGGCAGGGCTGTCACCCCTCCACTTT. Its translation is CASSRAGLSPLHF.

This clone was detected only once. The chain recombines TRBV4-3 with TRBJ1-2; TRBD1 might be the D (6 bases). This CDR3 comprises 15 residues. Germline V gene lookup returns CDR1 LGHNA and CDR2 YSLEER. The germline V and J ends were trimmed by 3 bases and 3 bases, with 14 bases remaining between them. In DNA form, the CDR3 reads TGCGCCAGCAGCCAGGCCGGGACACCGGACTATGGCTACACCTTC. This encodes CASSQAGTPDYGYTF.

This clone was seen more than once but under ten times. V usage is TRBV2 and J usage is TRBJ1-1; the D gene is possibly TRBD1 (5 bases). In germline, CDR1 is SNHLY, CDR2 FYNNEI. The CDR3 has 15 residues. Trimming removed 4 bases from V and 6 bases from J, with 18 bases in between. The CDR3 nucleotides are TGTGCCAGCAGTGCACTGGCCCAGGGTTTTGCTGAAGCTTTCTTT. Protein product: CASSALAQGFAEAFF. Based on the CDR3 plus reference TRBV2 and TRBJ1-1, the full variable domain is EPEVTQTPSHQVTQMGQEVILRCVPISNHLYFYWYRQILGQKVEFLVSFYNNEISEKSEIFDDQFSVERPDGSNFTLKIRSTKLEDSAMYFCASSALAQGFAEAFFGQGTRLTVV.

Concerning this clone itself: Other nucleotide sequences from this sample produce the same CDR3. This chain connects TRBV19 to TRBJ2-4; D is uncertain. Looked up from germline, CDR1 is LNHDA and CDR2 is SQIVND (reference sequence). V was pared by 1 base and J by 13 bases, with 11 bases between. The CDR3 consists of 12 residues. CDR3 in DNA: TGTGCCAGTAGTATAGTGATCGGTCCCCAGTACTTC. It yields the protein CASSIVIGPQYF.

The chain is built from TRBV6-1 and TRBJ2-7; the match to TRBD2 covers 8 bases. V shed 7 bases and J 3 bases; nucleotides not matched to a gene: 11. From germline, CDR1 is MNHNS and CDR2 SASEGT. The CDR3 has 15 amino acids. CDR3 nucleotides: TGTGCCAGCACCAGAGCCCCGGGAGGGCTCTACGAGCAGTACTTC. Protein product: CASTRAPGGLYEQYF.

The V call is TRBV19, the J call TRBJ1-2, with D tentatively TRBD1 (6 bases). Trimming stripped 8 bases from V and 0 bases from J, with 13 bases between. Germline V gives CDR1 LNHDA, CDR2 SQIVND (reference sequence). The CDR3 sequence is 14 residues long. The CDR3 loop is CASQNGQSNYGYTF. In DNA, the CDR3 is TGTGCCAGTCAAAACGGACAGTCTAACTATGGCTACACCTTC.

The gene calls are TRBV6-1 and TRBJ2-7; 8 nucleotides line up with TRBD1. Germline V gives CDR1 MNHNS, CDR2 SASEGT. This CDR3 comprises 15 residues. V dropped 6 bases and J dropped 5; count of bases not matched to a gene: 12. The CDR3 reads CASRPPGTGPNEQYF. The CDR3 DNA reads TGTGCCAGCAGACCCCCCGGGACAGGCCCAAACGAGCAGTACTTC.

The rearrangement joins TRBV7-2 to TRBJ1-5; 9 bases match TRBD1. With 5 bases clipped from V and 1 base from J, the junction kept 6 bases outside the gene matches. This CDR3 is 16 amino acids long. Germline assignment: CDR1 SGHTA and CDR2 FQGNSA. The CDR3 loop reads CASSPQGAGSNQPQHF. CDR3 DNA: TGTGCCAGCAGCCCACAGGGGGCTGGGAGCAATCAGCCCCAGCATTTT.

The V call is TRBV4-1, the J call TRBJ1-5; TRBD1 is a possible D gene (5 bases). The length of the CDR3 is 14 residues. The V end lost 3 bases, the J end lost 6 bases, and 12 bases lay between the germline ends. Germline assignment: CDR1 MGHRA and CDR2 YSYEKL. CDR3 coding DNA: TGCGCCAGCAGCCACGCAGGGTGGATTCAGCCCCAGCATTTT. Translating gives CASSHAGWIQPQHF.

This rearrangement joins TRBV18 to TRBJ2-5; D is unclear. Germline-derived CDR1 and CDR2 are KGHSH and LQKENI. The CDR3 length is 16 residues. Trimming left V 2 bases short and J 1 base short, with 14 bases between. The CDR3 spells CASSPGLGRIQETQYF. In nucleotides, the CDR3 is TGTGCCAGCTCACCAGGCCTCGGCAGGATCCAAGAGACCCAGTACTTC.

The chain recombines TRBV20-1 with TRBJ1-2; weak D call: TRBD1 (5 bases). Germline V lookup: CDR1 DFQATT, CDR2 SNEGSKA (reference sequence). V was pared by 7 bases and J by 8 bases, with 14 bases between. This CDR3 is built from 11 residues. The CDR3 here is CSGLGGLGYTF. DNA of the CDR3: TGCAGTGGCCTGGGGGGTTTGGGCTACACCTTC.

There are a few counts of this clone. The rearrangement joins TRBV10-3 to TRBJ1-1; D remains ambiguous. With 0 bases removed from V and 1 base from J, the gap between germline ends came to 9 bases. This CDR3 comprises 15 residues. CDR1 and CDR2 (germline): ENHRY, SYGVKD. The DNA of the CDR3 is TGTGCCATCAGTGAGTCGTATGAGGGGAACACTGAAGCTTTCTTT. Its translation: CAISESYEGNTEAFF.

The genes are TRBV16 and TRBJ1-2, with D possibly matching TRBD1 (5 bases). Germline V gives CDR1 KGHSY, CDR2 FQNENV. This CDR3 is built from 16 residues. Trimming removed 0 bases at V and 1 base at J, with 12 bases between. The CDR3 sequence is CASSQSTTGDNYGYTF. The CDR3 DNA is TGTGCCAGCAGCCAATCTACCACAGGAGATAACTATGGCTACACCTTC.

V is TRBV5-4 and J is TRBJ2-7, with 7 bases that match TRBD1. The trim removed 2 bases at V and 4 bases at J, leaving 9 bases unmatched. Germline V gene sequence: CDR1 SGHNT, CDR2 YYREEE (reference sequence). The CDR3 is 15 residues long. The CDR3 sequence: CASSFHQGEGYEQYF. Written as DNA, the CDR3 is TGTGCCAGCAGCTTTCACCAGGGGGAAGGGTACGAGCAGTACTTC. Full variable domain (rest looked up from reference TRBV5-4 and TRBJ2-7): ETGVTQSPTHLIKTRGQQVTLRCSSQSGHNTVSWYQQALGQGPQFIFQYYREEENGRGNFPPRFSGLQFPNYSSELNVNALELDDSALYLCASSFHQGEGYEQYFGPGTRLTVT.

As for this clone: Other DNA sequences within the sample encode an identical CDR3. This rearrangement joins TRBV28 to TRBJ1-4, with 11 bases identical to TRBD1. The V gene's germline CDR1 is MDHEN and CDR2 SYDVKM. The CDR3 has 14 amino acids. Trimming at V came to 3 bases and at J to 7 bases, leaving 1 base not matched to a gene. The CDR3 sequence: CASSLDRGREKLFF. As DNA, the CDR3 is TGTGCCAGCAGTTTGGACAGGGGGCGTGAAAAACTGTTTTTT.